The 8 T cell receptor beta chains below come from one sample, sequenced in a study of shared clonotypes between healthy human individuals. Naive-designated CD8 cells lacked CD45RO, were positively enriched for CCR7, and omitted terminally differentiated effector memory CD45RA+ cells. TCRdb keeps only in-frame clones here, not all; method: immunoSEQ multiplex PCR. The data show around 2.1 million clones, with under 95% seen just once and about 1.8% held by the top ten. Sample: naive CD8+ T cells from PBMCs. The source is a man aged 18-30 years in good health. Some clones in this sample may be carry-over from other donors' samples.

The chain uses TRBV4-2 and TRBJ1-3, with D unclear. CDR1 and CDR2 (germline): LGHNA, YNFKEQ. Between the trimmed V and J ends, which lost 1 base and 2 bases, there was a span of 6 bases. This CDR3 has 14 amino acids. The CDR3 spells CASSQGTAGNTIYF. The CDR3 DNA reads TGTGCCAGCAGCCAAGGGACGGCTGGAAACACCATATATTTT.

The rearrangement links TRBV5-5 to TRBJ1-2; a possible D gene is TRBD1 (5 bases). Germline V gene data show CDR1 as SGHKS and CDR2 as YYEKEE (reference sequence). The CDR3 has 15 amino acids. Between the trimmed V and J ends, which lost 0 bases and 3 bases, there was a span of 12 bases. The CDR3 is CASSLAGGYDYGYTF. Written as DNA, the CDR3 is TGTGCCAGCAGCTTGGCGGGGGGTTACGACTATGGCTACACCTTC.

The chain employs TRBV4-3 and TRBJ1-2; TRBD1 matches 7 bases. The junction had 10 bases not matched to a gene; V was cut back by 1 base and J by 8 bases. CDR1 and CDR2 (germline): LGHNA, YSLEER. CDR3 length: 15 residues. The CDR3 region is CASSQGLRGLEGYTF. The DNA of the CDR3 is TGCGCCAGCAGCCAAGGCCTCAGGGGGTTAGAGGGCTACACCTTC.

A single count supports this clone. CDR3 sequence reads: CASSLPSWQETQYF. DNA for the CDR3: TGTGCCAGCAGCTTACCCTCGTGGCAAGAGACCCAGTACTTC. The V call is TRBV7-9, the J call TRBJ2-5, with no clear D. Looked up from germline, CDR1 is SEHNR and CDR2 is FQNEAQ (reference sequence). Deletions cut 2 bases from V and 2 bases from J, with 9 bases between. This CDR3 has 14 amino acids.

This clone was seen a handful of times. The J gene is TRBJ1-5, the V gene TRBV2; D gene uncertain. V lost 4 bases, J lost 7 bases, and 5 bases lay in between. Looked up from germline, CDR1 is SNHLY and CDR2 is FYNNEI. The CDR3 is 11 amino acids. The CDR3 is CASSVGQPQHF. The CDR3 coding sequence is TGTGCCAGCAGTGTCGGCCAGCCCCAGCATTTT.

The chain combines TRBV5-1 with TRBJ1-6; D not certain. This CDR3 is built from 13 residues. Germline V gene data show CDR1 as SGHRS and CDR2 as YFSETQ. The germline V and J ends were trimmed by 0 bases and 5 bases, with 3 bases remaining between them. CDR3 residues: CASSLGDNSPLHF. Here the CDR3 DNA reads TGCGCCAGCAGCTTGGGTGATAATTCACCCCTCCACTTT.

This chain uses TRBV9 with TRBJ2-1; 12 nucleotides line up with TRBD1. V was clipped by 4 bases and J by 0 bases; unmatched bases: 8. The CDR3 spans 18 residues. Germline lookup yields CDR1 SGDLS and CDR2 YYNGEE. CDR3 sequence reads: CASSRDRGQDGSYNEQFF. CDR3 coding DNA: TGTGCCAGCAGCCGGGACAGGGGGCAGGATGGCTCCTACAATGAGCAGTTCTTC.

The chain joins TRBV28 to TRBJ2-1; 7 nucleotides agree with TRBD2. Per germline, CDR1 MDHEN and CDR2 SYDVKM. With 3 bases clipped from V and 4 bases from J, the junction kept 3 bases outside the gene matches. This CDR3 is 14 amino acids long. The CDR3 loop is CASSLASGYNEQFF. The CDR3 DNA reads as TGTGCCAGCAGTTTGGCTAGCGGATACAATGAGCAGTTCTTC.